Sequencing of this T cell receptor beta chain was carried out in a study of blood T cell repertoires in COVID-19. Background on the study: Samples came from the United States, Italy and Spain, spanning acute and convalescent COVID-19. PBMCs, B-cell-depleted T cells, or T cells were the source of the cDNA or gDNA that made up the material.

Assay used: immunoSEQ multiplex PCR; TCRdb lists only in-frame clones, some missing. The sample has about 36,000 clones, around 85% seen once. This CDR3 is 13 amino acids long. CDR1 and CDR2 from the germline V gene are SNHLY and FYNNEI. Trimming took 8 bases from V and 8 from J, leaving 15 bases between them. The TCR comes from a human donor in a cohort sampled during active COVID-19. V usage is TRBV2 and J usage is TRBJ1-4; D gene ambiguous. The sequencing sample was made of peripheral blood. The CDR3 coding sequence is TGTGCCAGCTCAGCGGGCTCGATAGAAAAACTGTTTTTT. This encodes CASSAGSIEKLFF. Looking up the rest from reference TRBV2 and TRBJ1-4 gives the full variable domain: EPEVTQTPSHQVTQMGQEVILRCVPISNHLYFYWYRQILGQKVEFLVSFYNNEISEKSEIFDDQFSVERPDGSNFTLKIRSTKLEDSAMYFCASSAGSIEKLFFGSGTQLSVL.